This T cell receptor (beta chain) was retrieved from a study of graft-versus-host responses after intestinal transplantation. Study context: Recipients had multivisceral, liver-intestinal, or isolated intestinal transplants.

Study conclusions and caveats: Recipient marrow contained GvH clones, some of which appeared first in ileum or blood. Early after transplant, HvG declines were associated with peak levels of circulating GvH clones.

The CDR3 has 15 residues. Trimming pared 6 bases from V and 0 bases from J, leaving 15 bases between. Per the germline V gene, CDR1 is MNHEY and CDR2 is SVGAGI. Profiled with immunoSEQ multiplex PCR; TCRdb holds only in-frame clones, not every one. The sample has 70,000 to 95,000 clones, about 90% seen once. With respect to this clone: Its antigen is unidentified.

The chain carries TRBV6-5 and TRBJ2-7, with D perhaps matching TRBD2 (6 bases). This sample comprised unstimulated CD4+ T cells sorted from spleen or lymph node cells, obtained before intestinal transplant. The TCR sequence derives from a human donor who received an intestinal transplant. The CDR3 DNA follows: TGTGCCAGCAGCTCCTCGGGAGTTCACTCCTACGAGCAGTACTTC. It translates to CASSSSGVHSYEQYF.